This paragraph covers one T cell receptor beta chain sequence. Its antigen is unidentified. The ends lost 0 bases at V and 10 bases at J; junction bases unmatched: 12. The CDR3 length is 16 residues. Germline V gives CDR1 SGHTA, CDR2 FQGNSA. Specified treatment: oral pan-JAK inhibitor, 5-10 mg twice daily. The sample is drawn from a study of CD8+ T cells in alopecia areata. Background on the study: In an open-label trial, patients got 5 to 10 mg tofacitinib twice daily. Percent affected scalp area, the SALT score, rated treated patients' severity.

Isolated RNA was reverse transcribed into cDNA used as the sequencing template. Generated by immunoSEQ multiplex PCR, the TCRdb table keeps only in-frame clones and is missing some. This sample has 150,000 to 200,000 clones, with 60% to 70% found just once. Study-level results: Many expanded lesional clones persisted in scalp and blood during tofacitinib.

The clonotype comes from a human donor with alopecia areata. The sample was CD4+ T cells sorted from blood, taken at week 4, from a patient treated with tofacitinib. This rearrangement joins TRBV7-2 to TRBJ2-1; TRBD2 aligns across 7 bases. The CDR3 here is CASSLAGGSGVREQFF. The CDR3 DNA reads TGTGCCAGCAGCTTAGCGGGCGGGAGCGGGGTCAGGGAGCAGTTCTTC.